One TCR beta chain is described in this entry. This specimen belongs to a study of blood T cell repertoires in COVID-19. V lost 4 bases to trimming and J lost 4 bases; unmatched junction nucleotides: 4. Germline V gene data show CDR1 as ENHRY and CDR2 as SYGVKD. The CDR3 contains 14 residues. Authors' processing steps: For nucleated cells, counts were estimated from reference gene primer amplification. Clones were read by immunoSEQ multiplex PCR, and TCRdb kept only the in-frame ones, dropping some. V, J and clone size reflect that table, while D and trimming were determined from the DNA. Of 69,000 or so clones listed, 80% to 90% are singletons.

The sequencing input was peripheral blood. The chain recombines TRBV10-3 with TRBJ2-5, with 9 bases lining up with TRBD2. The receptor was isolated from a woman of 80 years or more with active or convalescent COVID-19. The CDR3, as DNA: TGTGCCATCAGTGGTAGCGGGAGACGAGAGACCCAGTACTTC. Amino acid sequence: CAISGSGRRETQYF.